The 3 T cell receptor beta chains given below trace back to one sample, sequenced in a study of blood T cells in healthy people across ages. The second PCR ran about 6 to 11 cycles with a sample-barcoded 5' primer and J-beta primers. TCRdb used MiXCR to reprocess the 5' RACE reads, holding one entry per CDR3 protein. The data contain 1.5 million to 1.9 million distinct CDR3 sequences, approximately 42% of them singletons. Material: blood. The receptors here all came from a young woman in good health.

CDR3 sequence (DNA): TGTGCCAGCAGCCACGGGGGACAGACCTACGAGCAGTACTTC. Translated, it gives CASSHGGQTYEQYF. This rearrangement joins TRBV16 to TRBJ2-7; weak D call: TRBD1 (7 bases). Germline V gives CDR1 KGHSY, CDR2 FQNENV. V shed 3 bases and J shed 2 bases, with 11 bases lying between them. The CDR3 sequence is 14 residues long.

This chain uses TRBV4-3 with TRBJ2-5, with D hard to call. V dropped 2 bases and J dropped 1 base, with 8 bases sitting between them. This CDR3 region has 14 residues. CDR1 and CDR2 from the germline V gene are LGHNA and YSLEER. The CDR3 region is CASSQLVSQETQYF. The CDR3 region has the DNA TGCGCCAGCAGCCAACTAGTCAGCCAAGAGACCCAGTACTTC.

The V gene is TRBV29-1, the J gene TRBJ2-3; 8 nucleotides agree with TRBD2. This CDR3 has 12 amino acids. Germline CDR1 reads SQVTM; CDR2 reads ANQGSEA. V lost 7 bases, J lost 7 bases, and 7 bases stayed unmatched. The CDR3 region is CSAGTSSYTQYF. As DNA, the CDR3 is TGCAGCGCAGGGACTAGTTCCTATACGCAGTATTTT.